This T cell receptor (beta chain) was captured by sequencing in a study of cytomegalovirus exposure and HLA in healthy donors. Whole-study context: HLA-typed donors contributed 80 million or so unique TCRs, which were held in an early data release.

This clone appeared a single time. PCR amplification relied on 60 Vbeta primers (plus 13 Jbeta primers). Sequencing used immunoSEQ multiplex PCR; TCRdb keeps in-frame clones, though not all of them. The sample records 60,000 to 70,000 clones, around 80% being singletons. The donors, nominally healthy at sampling, likely had unrecorded immune exposures. The V gene's germline CDR1 is KGHSH and CDR2 LQKENI. This CDR3 region has 13 residues. V gave up 5 bases and J gave up 0 bases, with 7 bases separating them. Sequencing input: PBMCs. The TCR was taken from a woman between 40 and 50 years old in good health and CMV-seropositive. V gene TRBV18 combines with J gene TRBJ1-2, with no clear D. The CDR3 spells CASSTSTNYGYTF. The CDR3 nucleotides are TGTGCCAGCTCAACAAGTACTAACTATGGCTACACCTTC. Based on the CDR3 plus reference TRBV18 and TRBJ1-2, the full variable domain is NAGVMQNPRHLVRRRGQEARLRCSPMKGHSHVYWYRQLPEEGLKFMVYLQKENIIDESGMPKERFSAEFPKEGPSILRIQQVVRGDSAAYFCASSTSTNYGYTFGSGTRLTVV.